One sample yielded the 3 T cell receptor beta chains listed below, sequenced in a study of blood T cell repertoires in COVID-19 (dated by TCRdb to 2018 to 2020). Receptors were amplified or captured by the immunoSEQ multiplex PCR assay. TCRdb took this table from immuneACCESS and kept in-frame rearrangements with V and J called. Such tables lack part of the clones; where checked against another copy, unresolved V genes explain under half of the gap, and the rest is unexplained. This sample comprises roughly 340,000 clones, about 90% of them detected only once. Less than 3.5% of the sample lies in the top ten. Material: peripheral blood. The receptors shown here come from a woman aged 18-30 years who had recovered from COVID-19.

The gene calls are TRBV11-2 and TRBJ1-1, with D tentatively TRBD1 (6 bases). The CDR3 covers 15 residues. V gave up 4 bases and J gave up 1 base, with 13 bases separating them. From germline, CDR1 is SGHAT and CDR2 FQNNGV. This CDR3 is CASSSVRDKNTEAFF. For the CDR3, the DNA is TGTGCCAGCAGCTCCGTCCGGGACAAGAACACTGAAGCTTTCTTT.

V and J are TRBV18 and TRBJ2-7; tentatively, D is TRBD1 (6 bases). V lost 4 bases and J lost 3, with 10 bases in between. The CDR3 runs to 13 residues. Germline assignment: CDR1 KGHSH and CDR2 LQKENI. As DNA, the CDR3 is TGTGCCAGCTCACGAGCGGACAGCTACGAGCAGTACGTC. Protein: CASSRADSYEQYV.

The chain combines TRBV6-2 or TRBV6-3 with TRBJ1-1; D may be TRBD1 (5 bases). This CDR3 has 18 residues. Germline-derived CDR1 and CDR2 are MNHEY and SVGEGT. Trimming stripped 0 bases from V and 0 bases from J, with 17 bases between. The DNA for the CDR3 is TGTGCCAGCAGTTACTCGCTGGGGCGGAACAGCATGAACACTGAAGCTTTCTTT. This sequence encodes CASSYSLGRNSMNTEAFF.